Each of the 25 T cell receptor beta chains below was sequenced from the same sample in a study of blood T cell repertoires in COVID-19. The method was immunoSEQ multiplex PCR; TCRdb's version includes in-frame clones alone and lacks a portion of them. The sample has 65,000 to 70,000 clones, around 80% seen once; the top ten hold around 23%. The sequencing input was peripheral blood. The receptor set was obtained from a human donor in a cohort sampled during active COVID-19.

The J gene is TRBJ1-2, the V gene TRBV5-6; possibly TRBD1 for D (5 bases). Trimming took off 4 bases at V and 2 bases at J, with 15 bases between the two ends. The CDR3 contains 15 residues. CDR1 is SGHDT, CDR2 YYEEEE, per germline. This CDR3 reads CASSRPGVRNYGYTF. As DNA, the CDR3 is TGTGCCAGCAGCCGACCGGGGGTAAGAAACTATGGCTACACCTTC.

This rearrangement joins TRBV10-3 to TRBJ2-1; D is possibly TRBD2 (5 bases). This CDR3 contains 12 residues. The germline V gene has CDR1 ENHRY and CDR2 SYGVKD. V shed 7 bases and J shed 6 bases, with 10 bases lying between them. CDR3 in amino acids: CAIKAAGNEQFF. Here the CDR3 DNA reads TGTGCCATCAAAGCGGCGGGCAATGAGCAGTTCTTC.

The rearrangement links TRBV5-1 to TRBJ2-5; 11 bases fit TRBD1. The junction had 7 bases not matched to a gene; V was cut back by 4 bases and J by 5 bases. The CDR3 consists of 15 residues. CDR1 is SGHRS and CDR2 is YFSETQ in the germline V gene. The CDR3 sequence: CASSHGTGGRETQYF. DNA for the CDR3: TGCGCCAGCAGCCATGGGACAGGGGGACGGGAGACCCAGTACTTC.

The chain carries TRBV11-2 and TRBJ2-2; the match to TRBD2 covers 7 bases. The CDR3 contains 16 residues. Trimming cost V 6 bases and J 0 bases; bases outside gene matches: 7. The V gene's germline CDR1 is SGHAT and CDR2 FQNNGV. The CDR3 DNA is TGTGCCAGCAGACCTTCCCTAGCGGCGAACACCGGGGAGCTGTTTTTT. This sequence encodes CASRPSLAANTGELFF.

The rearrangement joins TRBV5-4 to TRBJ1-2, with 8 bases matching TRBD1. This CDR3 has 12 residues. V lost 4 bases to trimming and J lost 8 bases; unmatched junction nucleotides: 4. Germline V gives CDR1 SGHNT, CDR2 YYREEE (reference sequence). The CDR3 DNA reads TGTGCCAGCAGCACCTACAGGGGGGGCTACACCTTC. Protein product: CASSTYRGGYTF.

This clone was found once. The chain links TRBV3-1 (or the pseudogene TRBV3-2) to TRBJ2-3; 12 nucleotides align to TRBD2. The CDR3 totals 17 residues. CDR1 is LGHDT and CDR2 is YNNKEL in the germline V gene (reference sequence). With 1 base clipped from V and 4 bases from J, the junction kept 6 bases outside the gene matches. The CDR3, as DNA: TGTGCCAGCAGCCAAGCGCCTAGCGGGGGGGGCTCAGATACGCAGTATTTT. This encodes CASSQAPSGGGSDTQYF.

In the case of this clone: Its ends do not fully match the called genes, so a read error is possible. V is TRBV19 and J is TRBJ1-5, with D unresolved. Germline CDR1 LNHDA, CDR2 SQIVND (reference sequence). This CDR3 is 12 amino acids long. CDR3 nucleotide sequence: TGTGCCAGTAGTTTAGATTCTCGGCCCCAGCATTTT. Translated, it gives CASSLDSRPQHF.

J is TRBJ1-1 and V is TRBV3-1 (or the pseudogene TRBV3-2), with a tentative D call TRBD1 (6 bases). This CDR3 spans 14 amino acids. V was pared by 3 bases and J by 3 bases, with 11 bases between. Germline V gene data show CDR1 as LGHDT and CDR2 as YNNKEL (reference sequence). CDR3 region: CASSQEHRDTEAFF. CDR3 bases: TGTGCCAGCAGCCAGGAGCACAGGGACACTGAAGCTTTCTTT.

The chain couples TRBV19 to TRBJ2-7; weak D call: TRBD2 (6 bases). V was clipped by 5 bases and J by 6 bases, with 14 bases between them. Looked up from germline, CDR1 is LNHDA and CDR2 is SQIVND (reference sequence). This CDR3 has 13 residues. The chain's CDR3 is CASSGAGFAEQYF. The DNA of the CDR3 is TGTGCCAGTAGTGGCGCGGGGTTTGCCGAGCAGTACTTC.

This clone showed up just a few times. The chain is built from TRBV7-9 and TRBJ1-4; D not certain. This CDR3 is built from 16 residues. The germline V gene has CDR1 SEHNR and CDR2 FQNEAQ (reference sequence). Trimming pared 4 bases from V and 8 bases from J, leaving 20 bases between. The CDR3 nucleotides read TGTGCCAGCAGCTCGACCTCCGGGAGGGAGGGAGAAAAACTGTTTTTT. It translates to CASSSTSGREGEKLFF.

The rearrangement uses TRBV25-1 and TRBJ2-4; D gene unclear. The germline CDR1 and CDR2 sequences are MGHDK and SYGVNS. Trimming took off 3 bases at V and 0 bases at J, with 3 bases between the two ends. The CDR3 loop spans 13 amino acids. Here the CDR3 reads CASSDLAKNIQYF. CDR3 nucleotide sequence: TGTGCCAGCAGTGACTTAGCCAAAAACATTCAGTACTTC.

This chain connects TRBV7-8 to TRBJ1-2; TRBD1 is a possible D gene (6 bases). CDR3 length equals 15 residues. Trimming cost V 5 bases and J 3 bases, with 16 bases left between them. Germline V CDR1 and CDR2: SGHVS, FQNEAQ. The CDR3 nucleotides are TGTGCCAGCAGCCCAATAAGGGGGGGCTACTATGGCTACACCTTC. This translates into CASSPIRGGYYGYTF.

CDR3 amino acids: CASSLAPSAKVFF. The CDR3 DNA follows: TGTGCCAGCAGCTTAGCCCCGTCCGCGAAAGTGTTTTTT. The J gene is TRBJ1-4, the V gene TRBV7-9; D is unclear. V was trimmed by 0 bases and J by 15 bases, leaving 14 bases between them. The CDR3 consists of 13 residues. The germline gives CDR1 SEHNR, CDR2 FQNEAQ (reference sequence).

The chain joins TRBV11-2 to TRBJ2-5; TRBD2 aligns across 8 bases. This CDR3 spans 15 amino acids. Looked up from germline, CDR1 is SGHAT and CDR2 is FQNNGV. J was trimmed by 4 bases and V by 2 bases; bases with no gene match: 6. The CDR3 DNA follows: TGTGCCAGCAGCTTAAACAGCGGGAGAGGAGAGACCCAGTACTTC. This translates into CASSLNSGRGETQYF. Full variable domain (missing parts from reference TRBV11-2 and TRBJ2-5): EAGVAQSPRYKIIEKRQSVAFWCNPISGHATLYWYQQILGQGPKLLIQFQNNGVVDDSQLPKDRFSAERLKGVDSTLKIQPAKLEDSAVYLCASSLNSGRGETQYFGPGTRLLVL.

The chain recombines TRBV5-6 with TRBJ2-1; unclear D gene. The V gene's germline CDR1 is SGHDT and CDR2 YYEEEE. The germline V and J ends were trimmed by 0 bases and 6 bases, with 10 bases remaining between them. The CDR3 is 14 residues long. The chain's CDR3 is CASSLAAAINEQFF. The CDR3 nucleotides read TGTGCCAGCAGCTTGGCCGCGGCAATCAATGAGCAGTTCTTC.

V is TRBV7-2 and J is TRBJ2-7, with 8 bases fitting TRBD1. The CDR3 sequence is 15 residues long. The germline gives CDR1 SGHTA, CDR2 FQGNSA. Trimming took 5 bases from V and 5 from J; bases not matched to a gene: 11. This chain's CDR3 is CASSKDRAFNHEQYF. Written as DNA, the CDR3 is TGTGCCAGCAGCAAGGACAGGGCGTTTAACCACGAGCAGTACTTC.

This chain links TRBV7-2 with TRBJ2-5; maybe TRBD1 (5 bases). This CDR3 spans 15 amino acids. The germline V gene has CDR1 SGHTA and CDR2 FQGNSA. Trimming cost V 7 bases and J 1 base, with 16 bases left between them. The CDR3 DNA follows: TGTGCCAGCACCTCCACAGGAGTCGCCCAAGAGACCCAGTACTTC. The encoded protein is CASTSTGVAQETQYF.

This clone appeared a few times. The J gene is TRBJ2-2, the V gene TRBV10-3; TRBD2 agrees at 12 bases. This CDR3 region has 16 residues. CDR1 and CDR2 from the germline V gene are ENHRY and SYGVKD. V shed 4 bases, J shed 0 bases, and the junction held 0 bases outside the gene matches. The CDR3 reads CAISASGGANTGELFF. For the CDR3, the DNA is TGTGCCATCAGTGCTAGCGGGGGGGCGAACACCGGGGAGCTGTTTTTT.

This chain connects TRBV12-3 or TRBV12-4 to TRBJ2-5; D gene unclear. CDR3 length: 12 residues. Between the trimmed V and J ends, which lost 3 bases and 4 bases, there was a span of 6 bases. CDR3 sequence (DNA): TGTGCCAGCAGTTTTACGCGAGAGACCCAGTACTTC. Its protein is CASSFTRETQYF.

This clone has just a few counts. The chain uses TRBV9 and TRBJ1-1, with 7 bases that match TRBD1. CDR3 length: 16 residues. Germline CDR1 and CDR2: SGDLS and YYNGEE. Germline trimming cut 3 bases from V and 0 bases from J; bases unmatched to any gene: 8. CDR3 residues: CASSDLFQGVNTEAFF. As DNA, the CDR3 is TGTGCCAGCAGCGACCTTTTTCAGGGGGTGAACACTGAAGCTTTCTTT.

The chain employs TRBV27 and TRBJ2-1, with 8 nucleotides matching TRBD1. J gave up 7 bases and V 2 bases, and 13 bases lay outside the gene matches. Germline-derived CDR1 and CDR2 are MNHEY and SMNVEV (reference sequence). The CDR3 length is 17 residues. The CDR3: CASSLNGAGTGQNEQFF. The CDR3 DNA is TGTGCCAGCAGTTTAAATGGGGCCGGGACAGGCCAGAATGAGCAGTTCTTC.

DNA for the CDR3: TGTGCCAGCAGCGTTCAGACTAGCGGGGCCCTAGGGGGTGAGCAGTTCTTC. This sequence encodes CASSVQTSGALGGEQFF. The chain employs TRBV7-9 and TRBJ2-1; the match to TRBD2 covers 11 bases. Per the germline V gene, CDR1 is SEHNR and CDR2 is FQNEAQ (reference sequence). The J segment lost 9 bases and the V segment lost 5 bases, leaving 15 bases of the junction unmatched. CDR3 length: 17 residues. Variable domain in full (rest from reference TRBV7-9 and TRBJ2-1): DTGVSQNPRHKITKRGQNVTFRCDPISEHNRLYWYRQTLGQGPEFLTYFQNEAQLEKSRLLSDRFSAERPKGSFSTLEIQRTEQGDSAMYLCASSVQTSGALGGEQFFGPGTRLTVL.

CDR3 coding DNA: TGCGCCAGCAGCCAACCGGGACAGGTTGGTTTGGGGAATGAGCAGTTCTTC. Its protein is CASSQPGQVGLGNEQFF. This rearrangement joins TRBV4-3 to TRBJ2-1; 8 nucleotides match TRBD1. Trimming cost V 2 bases and J 7 bases; bases outside gene matches: 13. CDR3 length: 17 residues. Germline V gives CDR1 LGHNA, CDR2 YSLEER.

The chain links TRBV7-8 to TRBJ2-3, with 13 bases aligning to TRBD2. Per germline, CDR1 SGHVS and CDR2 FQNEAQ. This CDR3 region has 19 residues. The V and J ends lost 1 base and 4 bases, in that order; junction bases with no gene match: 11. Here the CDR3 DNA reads TGTGCCAGCAGCTTAGAGGGGACTAGCGGGGTGGGCTTCTCAGATACGCAGTATTTT. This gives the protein CASSLEGTSGVGFSDTQYF. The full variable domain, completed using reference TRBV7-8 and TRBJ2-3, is GAGVSQSPRYKVAKRGQDVALRCDPISGHVSLFWYQQALGQGPEFLTYFQNEAQLDKSGLPSDRFFAERPEGSVSTLKIQRTQQEDSAVYLCASSLEGTSGVGFSDTQYFGPGTRLTVL.

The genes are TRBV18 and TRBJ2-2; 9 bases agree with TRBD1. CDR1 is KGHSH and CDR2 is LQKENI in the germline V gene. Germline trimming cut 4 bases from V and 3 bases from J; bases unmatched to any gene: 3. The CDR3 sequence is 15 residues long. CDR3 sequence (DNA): TGTGCCAGCTCACAACAGGGGGCGCACACCGGGGAGCTGTTTTTT. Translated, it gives CASSQQGAHTGELFF.